This T cell receptor beta chain was documented in a study of cytomegalovirus exposure and HLA in healthy donors (dated by TCRdb to 2015 to 2018). Study-level background: In an earlier analysis of under 750 of the donors, approximately 300 Gb of sequence data and just under 120 million unique TCR beta sequences from 180 million or so T cells were reported. High-throughput TCR immunosequencing, statistical association of individual TCRs with disease status, and machine learning were combined to predict cytomegalovirus infection status. All discovery cohort repertoires had been generated on a single sequencing platform. A separate validation cohort of approximately 120 different subjects was used in addition to the roughly 670-subject first cohort. Rather than drawing on any new phenotypic data, the later analysis identified candidate immune exposures from TCR beta sequences and the way those sequences occurred across donors. In a later analysis, previously published TCR beta repertoires from 600 to 850 donors were re-analyzed and high-resolution HLA genotyping was added so that TCR occurrence patterns could be studied. The study aimed to test whether signatures of past pathogen exposure could be identified by cataloging public T cell receptors. The study used immunosequencing to profile the T cell repertoires of approximately 640 subjects and linked those repertoires to cytomegalovirus serostatus. Because of strong linkage in the cohort, roughly five DR-DQ haplotypes were treated as single units for association and clustering. Around 330 gigabases of sequencing data and roughly 81 million unique TCR sequences made up an early release that covered 500 to 700 HLA-typed donors. An earlier analysis of some 500 of the donors applied high-throughput TCR beta sequencing to assess whether each TCR beta V gene segment acted as functional or pseudogenic. On average, roughly 240,000 unique TCR beta nucleotide sequences were sequenced per donor among about 400 genotyped donors of the cohort, with 15% to 20% of those sequences being non-productive. Alongside the repertoire data, information on donor age, sex, ethnicity and CMV serostatus was compiled. A later genetic analysis took genome-wide SNP genotypes for about 55% of the 666 donors and used that subset as a discovery cohort. Typing coverage varied by locus: roughly 620-630 donors for A, B, C, DRB1 and DQB1; approximately 560 for DQA1; over 600 for DPA1; 450 to 480 for DPB1. The genetic ancestry cluster associated with self-reported Caucasian donors included 80% to 90% of the 398 genotyped donors. Class I and class II HLA loci were covered by the typing at four-digit resolution. Beyond this particular receptor, the publication reports: The authors suggested that the approach could potentially be extended to other disease states and immunological phenotypes. V-gene and J-gene trimming of TCR beta chains was associated with a missense DCLRE1C variant in a later genetic analysis, and the association was replicated in an independent cohort. Seventeen rarely observed V segments, including chromosome 9 orphons, were excluded from the earlier analysis of several hundred of the donors because counts were too low. A cluster of highly shared sequence variants was judged likely to represent a technical artifact of the sequencing pipeline. In a later analysis, HLA-associated TCR beta chains showed more clonal expansion and lower generation probabilities than non-associated chains that were equally common. A total of fewer than 200 TCR beta chains were listed by the study as associated with cytomegalovirus. In vitro tests confirmed that three of the cytomegalovirus-associated TCR beta chains recognize cytomegalovirus antigens. Sequencing depth was assumed to be roughly uniform across donors in the presence/absence analyses, though that assumption may not hold. An earlier analysis of approximately 500 of the donors showed that most TCR beta V segments appeared in productive rearrangements either about 87% or about 30% of the time, which broadly matched IMGT annotations. According to a later analysis, TCR association rates differed among HLA loci, with DRB1 alleles showing the most associated TCRs and HLA-C alleles showing the fewest. Specific HLA alleles were associated with 18,000 or so TCR beta sequences at a false discovery rate of 0.05 in a later analysis. In a later genetic analysis, fewer N-insertions in productive TCRs were reported among donors in an Asian-associated ancestry cluster than the roughly 640-donor mean. Because some donors lacked HLA typing at each locus, the association tests relied only on the typed subset. According to a later analysis, most CMV-associated TCR beta chains appeared to be HLA-restricted, and the HLA associations seemed to be driven largely by CMV exposure. This cohort had only TCR beta chains sequenced, and the lack of alpha or paired-chain data limited which features could be detected. Most TCR sequences were observed very rarely across donors, whereas some public TCRs were present in many individuals. Linkage disequilibrium might explain the correlated functional status among segregating V segments, but an unknown experimental factor could not be excluded. When HLA alleles, especially DR and DQ, strongly co-occurred, attributing TCR associations to individual alleles was difficult. Several of the top co-occurrence clusters appeared to be linked to parvovirus B19, influenza, CMV and Epstein-Barr virus, according to a later analysis. A further reported finding was that TCR beta sequences accurately predicted the HLA-A and HLA-B alleles for most subjects in the first cohort. CMV serostatus was the only immune exposure information available for the cohort. Cytomegalovirus status was reported to be diagnosed by the classifier with high specificity and sensitivity in both the original and validation cohorts.

About this clone: Its antigen remains unidentified. Per-nucleotide qualities are absent, and no much larger clonotype sits a single base away.

The cohort was made up of roughly 670 healthy bone marrow donors. At the time of sampling, every cohort member was nominally healthy, though immune exposures that went unrecorded were likely present. The donor tested CMV seronegative, placing the donor among the 350 to 400 seronegative members of the cohort. Each donor provided a peripheral blood sample, and peripheral blood mononuclear cells were used for TCR beta sequencing. Genomic DNA was extracted from the blood cell samples with the Qiagen DNeasy Blood Extraction Kit. The protocol used for the library was the immunoSEQ multiplex PCR assay. The multiplex PCR relied on a mix of 60 forward primers for TCR Vbeta segments and 13 reverse primers for TCR Jbeta segments. A multiplex PCR assay on genomic DNA amplified the CDR3 region of rearranged TCR beta genes. On the Illumina HiSeq System, the amplified TCR beta libraries were sequenced as 87-base-pair reads. From the authors' description of their analysis: A later analysis tallied 75 million to 95 million unique TCR beta chains across the 700 or so repertoires, and roughly 11 million of those chains were shared by two or more donors. Raw reads were error-corrected and collapsed into unique sequences by a nearest-neighbor algorithm in which closely related sequences were merged to remove PCR and sequencing errors. V, D and J gene segments were assigned by aligning CDR3 sequences to IMGT reference sequences. For a sequence to be retained, a match of at least six nucleotides to both a V gene segment and a J gene segment was required. Rearrangements were called productive when the CDR3 lacked stop codons and stayed in frame with V and J; all others were non-productive. Following IMGT convention, CDR3 was defined as the stretch from the second conserved V-encoded cysteine to the conserved J-encoded phenylalanine. The earlier analysis of 500 to 650 of the donors excluded any sequence lacking an unambiguous match to a single V gene segment. An earlier analysis of under 750 of the donors called V segments functional above 56.7% productive rearrangements and segregating when the between-donor standard deviation exceeded 5%. A statistical classification framework was built to diagnose cytomegalovirus status from the catalog of TCR beta chain sequences. A later analysis assigned V and J genes by comparing TCR nucleotide sequences with IMGT/GENE-DB human TR gene sequences. A later analysis assigned CDR3 sequences and most-parsimonious VDJ recombination scenarios with the TCRdist pipeline. A later analysis defined each TCR beta chain by its CDR3 amino acid sequence plus V-gene family, and excluded reads lacking a unique V-gene family. In a later analysis, nearly 600 highly shared, low-generation-probability nucleotide sequences were removed to address suspected cross-contamination and a sequencing artifact. A later analysis calculated a clonal expansion index for each public chain from normalized within-repertoire ranks of inferred template counts. A later analysis computed generation probabilities with a VDJ recombination model fitted to out-of-frame rearrangements, and checked the results against IGoR. In a later analysis, TCR-TCR, TCR-HLA and TCR-CMV co-occurrence was scored with hypergeometric tests, and a repertoire-size bias correction was applied to TCR pairs. In a later analysis, false discovery rates were estimated by permuting HLA or CMV assignments 20 times. In a later analysis, co-occurring TCRs were grouped with DBSCAN, and TCRdist sequence similarity was added when clustering was performed within HLA-allele-positive subsets. Repertoires with fewer than 30,000 or more than 120,000 public chains, plus five repertoires with anomalous nucleotide sharing, were excluded from co-occurrence clustering. The immuneACCESS repertoire file appears here via TCRdb, limited to in-frame rearrangements. These files lack a portion of the clones; in checked studies, under half of the deficit traces to unresolved V genes, and the cause of the others is not known. The V and J calls and the clone size are those of that table, but D and trimming were determined from the DNA. The sample yields hundreds of thousands of clones; approximately 88% were counted once. Jointly, the top ten make up roughly 0.75% of the sample.

This receptor was taken from a boy aged 2-9 years in good health and CMV-seronegative. Input material: PBMCs.

The CDR3 amino acid sequence is: CASSLGLAGGREQFF. The bases read TGTGCCAGCAGCTTAGGACTAGCGGGAGGGCGAGAGCAGTTCTTC. The rearrangement joined TRBV7-2 to TRBJ2-1, with 14 central nucleotides matching TRBD2. Trimming leaves V shorter by 1 base and J shorter by 10 bases, with the junction holding 3 bases beyond the gene matches. From a lookup of the germline V gene, CDR1 and CDR2 are SGHTA and FQGNSA. Including the terminal cysteine and phenylalanine, the CDR3 comprises 15 residues. Solely the CDR3 DNA is kept, with 45 bases framed from the first base. Outside the CDR3, residues come from the reference TRBV7-2 and TRBJ2-1 proteins, so the full variable domain is: GAGVSQSPSNKVTEKGKDVELRCDPISGHTALYWYRQSLGQGLEFLIYFQGNSAPDKSGLPSDRFSAERTGGSVSTLTIQRTQQEDSAVYLCASSLGLAGGREQFFGPGTRLTVL.